The 18 T cell receptor beta chains in this list originate from one sample, sequenced in a study of beta chain features in type 1 diabetes (dated by TCRdb to 2017 to 2018). Points the paper makes about the study in general: A moderate but significant shortening of TCRB CDR3 length was observed in type 1 diabetes patients in all four CD4+ subsets.

No antigen has been identified for these receptors. The library was obtained by the immunoSEQ multiplex PCR assay. All of the isolated RNA was reverse transcribed with the High Capacity cDNA Reverse Transcription Kit, so expressed TCRB transcripts were sequenced. What TCRdb holds here is the immuneACCESS table cut down to in-frame rearrangements. Part of the clones is not present; checked against another copy, under half of the missing clones reflect an unresolved V gene, and the others are unexplained. Recorded for this sample are around 710,000 clones; 9.5% to 15% of them occurred a single time. 0.095% to 0.15% of the sample is in the top ten clones. Specimen: naive CD4+ T cells from blood. Read against the paper, the sample's cell subset or site label means: true naive CD4+ T cells. Receptor source: a man aged 30 to 45 with type 1 diabetes.

This chain uses TRBV25-1 with TRBJ1-1; D is ambiguous. CDR1 MGHDK and CDR2 SYGVNS come from the germline V gene. This CDR3 is built from 13 residues. Between the trimmed V and J ends, which lost 0 bases and 5 bases, there was a span of 7 bases. This chain's CDR3 is CASSEYSQTEAFF. The CDR3 DNA reads as TGTGCCAGCAGTGAATATAGCCAGACTGAAGCTTTCTTT.

The chain couples TRBV5-1 to TRBJ2-3, with 8 bases identical to TRBD1. J lost 4 bases, V lost 4 bases, and 5 bases had no gene match. This CDR3 spans 14 amino acids. Looked up from germline, CDR1 is SGHRS and CDR2 is YFSETQ. The CDR3 region is CASSPGQAPDTQYF. CDR3 DNA sequence: TGCGCCAGCAGCCCGGGACAGGCTCCAGATACGCAGTATTTT. The complete variable domain, with remaining parts taken from reference TRBV5-1 and TRBJ2-3, reads KAGVTQTPRYLIKTRGQQVTLSCSPISGHRSVSWYQQTPGQGLQFLFEYFSETQRNKGNFPGRFSGRQFSNSRSEMNVSTLELGDSALYLCASSPGQAPDTQYFGPGTRLTVL.

This clone was seen a few times. The rearrangement joins TRBV28 to TRBJ2-4; D may be TRBD2 (6 bases). CDR3 length: 14 residues. CDR1 MDHEN and CDR2 SYDVKM come from the germline V gene. Trimming stripped 4 bases from V and 0 bases from J, with 7 bases between. The DNA of the CDR3 is TGTGCCAGCAGTTGGGGGGTAGCCAAAAACATTCAGTACTTC. Its protein product is CASSWGVAKNIQYF.

The chain employs TRBV29-1 and TRBJ2-1, with D unclear. The CDR3 length is 12 residues. CDR1 is SQVTM and CDR2 is ANQGSEA in the germline V gene. Trimming removed 6 bases from V and 4 bases from J, with 10 bases in between. The CDR3, as DNA: TGCAGCGTATCCCGGAGTTACAATGAGCAGTTCTTC. It encodes CSVSRSYNEQFF.

The table lists this clone with a few counts. The same CDR3 also results from other DNA sequences found in this sample. This chain connects TRBV18 to TRBJ2-2; 8 nucleotides match TRBD1. V lost 3 bases, J lost 2 bases, and 2 bases stayed unmatched. The CDR3 consists of 15 residues. Per the germline V gene, CDR1 is KGHSH and CDR2 is LQKENI. The chain's CDR3 is CASSPGTGNTGELFF. The CDR3 coding sequence is TGTGCCAGCTCACCCGGGACAGGAAACACCGGGGAGCTGTTTTTT.

The chain recombines TRBV4-2 with TRBJ1-1, with 10 bases that match TRBD1. Trimming at V came to 4 bases and at J to 3 bases, leaving 2 bases not matched to a gene. Per germline, CDR1 LGHNA and CDR2 YNFKEQ. The CDR3 is 14 amino acids. The CDR3 here is CASSLGQGDTEAFF. CDR3 coding DNA: TGTGCCAGCAGCCTCGGACAGGGGGACACTGAAGCTTTCTTT.

This clone was recorded a few times. The chain uses TRBV7-2 and TRBJ1-4; perhaps TRBD1 as D (5 bases). Germline V gene data show CDR1 as SGHTA and CDR2 as FQGNSA. This CDR3 has 15 residues. V was cut by 3 bases and J by 6 bases, with 14 bases left in between. CDR3 in DNA: TGTGCCAGCAGCTTGACAGCCGCTTTGGATGAAAAACTGTTTTTT. Amino acid sequence: CASSLTAALDEKLFF.

The V call is TRBV7-2, the J call TRBJ2-7; TRBD1 aligns across 7 bases. This CDR3 region has 15 residues. V gave up 0 bases and J gave up 2 bases; unmatched junction bases: 4. Germline CDR1 and CDR2: SGHTA and FQGNSA. The CDR3 coding sequence is TGTGCCAGCAGCTTAGCTTCGGGACAGACCTACGAGCAGTACTTC. This codes for CASSLASGQTYEQYF.

This clone was seen only a few times. The rearrangement uses TRBV28 and TRBJ2-5; tentatively, D is TRBD1 (6 bases). Germline values: CDR1 MDHEN, CDR2 SYDVKM. The CDR3 consists of 14 residues. V lost 3 bases and J lost 3, with 11 bases in between. This CDR3 is CASSLSQGKETQYF. CDR3 DNA sequence: TGTGCCAGCAGTTTGTCACAGGGTAAAGAGACCCAGTACTTC.

The J gene is TRBJ2-7, the V gene TRBV4-3; TRBD1 matches 8 bases. The length of the CDR3 is 15 residues. V trimming: 0 bases; J trimming: 4 bases; junction bases outside the gene matches: 5. In germline, CDR1 is LGHNA, CDR2 YSLEER. The CDR3 DNA sequence: TGCGCCAGCAGCCAAGAGTGGACAGGGACATACGAGCAGTACTTC. Protein sequence: CASSQEWTGTYEQYF.

This clone was observed a handful of times. V gene TRBV29-1 combines with J gene TRBJ2-5; D remains ambiguous. The CDR3 spans 14 residues. Germline CDR1 and CDR2: SQVTM and ANQGSEA. The ends were cut back, 5 bases at V and 1 base at J, with 14 bases in the middle. In nucleotides, the CDR3 is TGCAGCGTTTTCTGGGCATCGTCCCAAGAGACCCAGTACTTC. It yields the protein CSVFWASSQETQYF.

This clone was recorded once. CDR3 DNA: TGTGCCAGCTCACCCCCAGGACAGGCCCCCTCTGGGGCCAACGTCCTGACTTTC. Protein: CASSPPGQAPSGANVLTF. The chain combines TRBV18 with TRBJ2-6; 7 positions match TRBD1. Germline assignment: CDR1 KGHSH and CDR2 LQKENI. This CDR3 has 18 amino acids. The ends lost 3 bases at V and 0 bases at J; junction bases unmatched: 8.

The chain employs TRBV2 and TRBJ2-1; D uncertain. The V end was cut by 1 base, the J end by 15 bases, with 7 bases between. The CDR3 spans 10 residues. CDR1 is SNHLY, CDR2 FYNNEI, per germline. Here the CDR3 reads CASSEGTAFF. CDR3 DNA sequence: TGTGCCAGCAGTGAAGGGACGGCGTTCTTC.

In this sample, this clone turned up a few times. This rearrangement joins TRBV29-1 to TRBJ2-4, with D perhaps matching TRBD1 (6 bases). Trimming took off 0 bases at V and 6 bases at J, with 15 bases between the two ends. The CDR3 is made up of 15 amino acids. Germline CDR1 SQVTM, CDR2 ANQGSEA. CDR3 residues: CSVEDEGQHGNIQYF. The CDR3 nucleotides are TGCAGCGTTGAAGATGAGGGACAACATGGAAACATTCAGTACTTC.

This clone was recorded a few times. V gene TRBV5-1 combines with J gene TRBJ1-6; TRBD1 matches at 7 bases. Unmatched junction bases numbered 8, after V lost 4 bases and J lost 10 bases. Germline V gene data show CDR1 as SGHRS and CDR2 as YFSETQ. CDR3 length: 14 amino acids. CDR3 nucleotide sequence: TGCGCCAGCAGCGTGGACAGGTCAGGATCACCCCTCCACTTT. It yields the protein CASSVDRSGSPLHF.

This clone appeared a few times. The chain links TRBV4-3 to TRBJ1-2, with 7 bases aligning to TRBD1. The CDR3 length is 15 residues. With 3 bases clipped from V and 7 bases from J, the junction kept 11 bases outside the gene matches. Germline CDR1 reads LGHNA; CDR2 reads YSLEER. The CDR3 protein is CASSHPGTAGSGYTF. CDR3 DNA: TGCGCCAGCAGCCACCCCGGGACAGCCGGAAGTGGCTACACCTTC.

The genes are TRBV5-1 and TRBJ2-7; D might be TRBD1 or TRBD2, each matching 5 bases. Trimming stripped 1 base from V and 4 bases from J, with 21 bases between. The germline V gene encodes CDR1 SGHRS and CDR2 YFSETQ. CDR3 length equals 17 residues. CDR3: CASSLIARGQREYEQYF. Here the CDR3 DNA reads TGCGCCAGCAGCTTGATCGCGAGGGGCCAGAGGGAATACGAGCAGTACTTC.

The V and J genes are TRBV27 and TRBJ2-6; D not resolved. Per the germline V gene, CDR1 is MNHEY and CDR2 is SMNVEV (reference sequence). The CDR3 has 15 amino acids. Trimming stripped 3 bases from V and 2 bases from J, with 8 bases between. The DNA of the CDR3 is TGTGCCAGCAGTTTTTTGGCCCCTGGGGCCAACGTCCTGACTTTC. Protein: CASSFLAPGANVLTF.